Shown below are 10 T cell receptor beta chains from a single sample sequenced in a study of beta chain features in type 1 diabetes. Every isolated RNA sample was fully reverse transcribed, so sequencing captured expressed TCRB transcripts. Measured with immunoSEQ multiplex PCR; TCRdb has only the in-frame clones, and not every one. The sample contains around 250,000 clones, 25% to 30% of which appear only once. The sequenced sample consisted of central memory CD4+ T cells from blood. The receptors derive from a man under 40 in good health.

This clone was seen a handful of times. The J gene is TRBJ2-1, the V gene TRBV5-4; a possible D gene is TRBD2 (6 bases). V was pared by 0 bases and J by 2 bases, with 9 bases between. The germline gives CDR1 SGHNT, CDR2 YYREEE (reference sequence). This CDR3 comprises 15 residues. CDR3 sequence: CASSLGSGTYNEQFF. CDR3 DNA: TGTGCCAGCAGCTTGGGTAGCGGCACCTACAATGAGCAGTTCTTC.

V usage is TRBV14 and J usage is TRBJ1-2; D not resolved. With 1 base removed from V and 7 bases from J, the gap between germline ends came to 10 bases. Germline loops: CDR1 SGHDN, CDR2 FVKESK. CDR3 length equals 13 residues. As DNA, the CDR3 is TGTGCCAGCAGCCAAGTTGAATCTGGTGGCTACACCTTC. This gives the protein CASSQVESGGYTF.

This clone has just a few counts. This chain links TRBV7-2 with TRBJ2-5; TRBD1 agrees at 7 bases. Germline V lookup: CDR1 SGHTA, CDR2 FQGNSA. CDR3 size: 16 residues. Germline trimming cut 3 bases from V and 2 bases from J; bases unmatched to any gene: 9. As DNA, the CDR3 is TGTGCCAGCAGCTTGTCCCTAGGGGGCGGGCAAGAGACCCAGTACTTC. This codes for CASSLSLGGGQETQYF.

The chain links TRBV30 to TRBJ2-5, with D tentatively TRBD1 (6 bases). Looked up from germline, CDR1 is GTSNPN and CDR2 is SVGIG (reference sequence). V gave up 5 bases and J gave up 5 bases, with 12 bases separating them. The CDR3 is 12 residues long. The CDR3 nucleotides are TGTGCCTGGGGGGGACAAGTTGAGACCCAGTACTTC. It encodes CAWGGQVETQYF.

This chain links TRBV7-2 with TRBJ2-7; 13 bases are a match to TRBD2. The germline gives CDR1 SGHTA, CDR2 FQGNSA. The CDR3 is made up of 18 amino acids. The ends lost 1 base at V and 0 bases at J; junction bases unmatched: 6. The CDR3 DNA follows: TGTGCCAGCAGCTTAGTGGGACTAGCGGGAAGGAGCTCCTACGAGCAGTACTTC. Residues: CASSLVGLAGRSSYEQYF.

As concerns this clone: It is likely a read error: a sequence one base away is far more abundant. Here the CDR3 reads CATSRDGPCGFYNEQFF. For the CDR3, the DNA is TGTGCCACCAGCAGAGATGGGCCGTGCGGATTCTACAATGAGCAGTTCTTC. The rearrangement uses TRBV15 and TRBJ2-1; D is unresolved. The germline V and J ends were trimmed by 0 bases and 3 bases, with 15 bases remaining between them. Germline CDR1 is LNHNV and CDR2 is YYDKDF (reference sequence). The length of the CDR3 is 17 residues.

The sample holds a few counts of this clone. DNA for the CDR3: TGCAGCGTTGGAATGACGGCCGCTTGGGACTATGGCTACACCTTC. This sequence encodes CSVGMTAAWDYGYTF. The J gene is TRBJ1-2, the V gene TRBV29-1, with D unclear. This CDR3 spans 15 amino acids. CDR1 and CDR2 (germline): SQVTM, ANQGSEA. Trimming took 4 bases from V and 3 from J, leaving 18 bases between them.

This clone has more than one count but fewer than ten. The chain links TRBV29-1 to TRBJ1-1, with D maybe TRBD1 (6 bases). The CDR3 totals 14 residues. Trimming cost V 4 bases and J 7 bases, with 19 bases left between them. Germline CDR1 is SQVTM and CDR2 is ANQGSEA. CDR3 DNA: TGCAGCGTTGGTCGTACAGGGCTTGAGAGTGAAGCTTTCTTT. The encoded protein is CSVGRTGLESEAFF.

J is TRBJ1-1 and V is TRBV6-5; D is undetermined. Trimming stripped 6 bases from V and 6 bases from J, with 11 bases between. Germline CDR1 reads MNHEY; CDR2 reads SVGAGI. The CDR3 is made up of 12 amino acids. The CDR3 DNA reads TGTGCCAGCAGGGCCAGAATCTCTGAAGCTTTCTTT. Translating it yields CASRARISEAFF.

The chain joins TRBV4-3 to TRBJ2-5; 7 bases match TRBD1. Germline CDR1 is LGHNA and CDR2 is YSLEER. The CDR3 totals 15 residues. The J segment lost 4 bases and the V segment lost 4 bases, leaving 9 bases of the junction unmatched. CDR3 residues: CASSPLPTGPETQYF. In DNA, the CDR3 is TGCGCCAGCAGCCCCCTCCCGACAGGGCCAGAGACCCAGTACTTC.